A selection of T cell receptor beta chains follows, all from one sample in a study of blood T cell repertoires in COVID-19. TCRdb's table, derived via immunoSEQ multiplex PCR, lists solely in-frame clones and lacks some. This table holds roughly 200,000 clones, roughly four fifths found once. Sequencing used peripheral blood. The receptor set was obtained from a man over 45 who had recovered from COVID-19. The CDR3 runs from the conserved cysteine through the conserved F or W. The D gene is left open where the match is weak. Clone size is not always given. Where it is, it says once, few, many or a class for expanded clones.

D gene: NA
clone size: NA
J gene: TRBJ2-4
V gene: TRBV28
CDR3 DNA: TGTGCCAGCAGTTTAGTCGCCAGGGGCAAAAACATTCAGTACTTC
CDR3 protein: CASSLVARGKNIQYF

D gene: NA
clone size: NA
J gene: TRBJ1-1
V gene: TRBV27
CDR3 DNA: TGTGCCAGCAGTTTGAACATGAACACTGAAGCTTTCTTT
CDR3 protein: CASSLNMNTEAFF

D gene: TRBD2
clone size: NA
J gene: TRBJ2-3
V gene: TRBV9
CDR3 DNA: TGTGCCAGCAGCGTTACTAGCGGGAGGCAGGAGCAGTATTTT
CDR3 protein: CASSVTSGRQEQYF

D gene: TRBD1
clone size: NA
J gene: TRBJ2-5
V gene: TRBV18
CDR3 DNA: TGTGCCAGCTCACGCCAGACGGGACAGATGGGGGAGACCCAGTACTTC
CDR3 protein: CASSRQTGQMGETQYF

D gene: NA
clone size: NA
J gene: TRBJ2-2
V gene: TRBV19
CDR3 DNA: TGTGCCAGTAGTATAGACCGAGTAGCCGGGGAGCTGTTTTTT
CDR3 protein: CASSIDRVAGELFF

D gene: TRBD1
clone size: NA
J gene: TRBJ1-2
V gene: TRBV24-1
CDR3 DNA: TGTGCCACCAGTGATCCCATGACTGAGGGGAGGGGACAGGATGGCTACACCTTC
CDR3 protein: CATSDPMTEGRGQDGYTF

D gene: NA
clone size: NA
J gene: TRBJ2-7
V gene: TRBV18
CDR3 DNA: TGTGCCAGCTCACCACCCCCCGGTTACGAGCAGTACTTC
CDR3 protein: CASSPPPGYEQYF

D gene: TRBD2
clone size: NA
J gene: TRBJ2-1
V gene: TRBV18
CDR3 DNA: TGTGCCAGCTCACCACCTCCGTCGGGGGGTGAGCAGTTCTTC
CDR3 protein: CASSPPPSGGEQFF

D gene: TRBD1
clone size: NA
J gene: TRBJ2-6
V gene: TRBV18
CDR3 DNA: TGTGCCAGCTCAAAGGACAGGGCCGGGGCCAACGTCCTGACTTTC
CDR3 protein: CASSKDRAGANVLTF

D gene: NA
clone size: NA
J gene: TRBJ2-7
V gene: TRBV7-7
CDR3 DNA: TGTGCCAGCAGCTTAGGCCTAGGAGAAGACGAGCAGTACTTC
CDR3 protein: CASSLGLGEDEQYF

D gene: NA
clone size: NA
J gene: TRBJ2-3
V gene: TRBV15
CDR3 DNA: TGTGCCACCAGCAGAGAAGGGCTTTCGGGGACAGATACGCAGTATTTT
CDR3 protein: CATSREGLSGTDTQYF

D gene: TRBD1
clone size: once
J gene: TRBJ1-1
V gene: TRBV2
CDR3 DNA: TGTGCCAGCAGTGGACAGGGGATCACTGAAGCTTTCTTT
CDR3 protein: CASSGQGITEAFF

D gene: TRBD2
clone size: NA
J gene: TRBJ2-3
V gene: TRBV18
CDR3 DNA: TGTGCCAGCTCACCTACACTAGCGGCTAGCACAGATACGCAGTATTTT
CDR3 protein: CASSPTLAASTDTQYF

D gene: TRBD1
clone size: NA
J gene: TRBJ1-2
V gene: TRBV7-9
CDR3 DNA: TGTGCCAGCAGCTTCGGGACAGAAGGCTACACCTTC
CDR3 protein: CASSFGTEGYTF

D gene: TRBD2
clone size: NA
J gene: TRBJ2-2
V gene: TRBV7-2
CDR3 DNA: TGTGCCAGCAGCCCCTTTAATTTAGCGGGAGAACCGAACGGGGAGCTGTTTTTT
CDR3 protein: CASSPFNLAGEPNGELFF

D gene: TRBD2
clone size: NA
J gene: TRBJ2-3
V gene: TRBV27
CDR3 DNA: TGTGCCAGCAGTCCGCCCACTAGCGGGAGGGAAGAATTT
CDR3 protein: CASSPPTSGREEF

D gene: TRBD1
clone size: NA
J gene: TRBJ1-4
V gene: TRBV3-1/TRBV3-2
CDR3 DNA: TGTGCCAGCAGCCAGATGGACAGGGACTCTGAAAAACTGTTTTTT
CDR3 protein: CASSQMDRDSEKLFF

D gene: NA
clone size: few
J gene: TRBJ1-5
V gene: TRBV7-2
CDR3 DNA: TGTGCCAGCAGCTTACACCTGACAGGATCCAATCAGCCCCAGCATTTT
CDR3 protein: CASSLHLTGSNQPQHF

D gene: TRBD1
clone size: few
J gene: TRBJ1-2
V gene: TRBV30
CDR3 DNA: TGTGCCTGGGTGAGAGGACTCGGGACAGGGGAAGGCCGCACCTTC
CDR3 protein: CAWVRGLGTGEGRTF

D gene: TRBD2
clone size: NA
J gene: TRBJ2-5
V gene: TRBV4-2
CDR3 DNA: TGTGCCAGCAGCGCCCGACTAGCGGGAGGGGGCGAGACCCAGTACTTC
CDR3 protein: CASSARLAGGGETQYF

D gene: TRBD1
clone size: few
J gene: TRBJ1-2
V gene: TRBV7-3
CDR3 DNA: TGTGCCAGCAGCCAAGGACAGGGGAACTATGGCTACACCTTC
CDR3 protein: CASSQGQGNYGYTF

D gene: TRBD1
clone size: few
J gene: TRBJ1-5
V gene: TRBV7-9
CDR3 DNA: TGTGCCAGCAGCGATTCACAGGGGGCTTTGGATCAGCCCCAGCATTTT
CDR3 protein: CASSDSQGALDQPQHF

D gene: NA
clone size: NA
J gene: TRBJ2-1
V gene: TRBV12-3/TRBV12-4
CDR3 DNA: TGTGCCAGCAAAAGGGCAAGAGGGTATGAGCAGTTCTTC
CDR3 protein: CASKRARGYEQFF

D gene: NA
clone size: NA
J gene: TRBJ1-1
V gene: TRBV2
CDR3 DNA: TGTGCCAGCCGGACAGCTAGAATGAACACTGAAGCTTTCTTT
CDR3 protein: CASRTARMNTEAFF

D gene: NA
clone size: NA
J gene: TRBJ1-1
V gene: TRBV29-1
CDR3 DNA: TGCAGCGTTGAAGGAGGGCGGACTGAAGCTTTCTTT
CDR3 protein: CSVEGGRTEAFF

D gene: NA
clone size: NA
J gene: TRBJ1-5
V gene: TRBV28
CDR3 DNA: TGTGCCAGCAGAGGAGGGAATAATCAGCCCCAGCATTTT
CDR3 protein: CASRGGNNQPQHF

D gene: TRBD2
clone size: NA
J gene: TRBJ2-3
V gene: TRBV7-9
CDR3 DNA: TGTGCCAGCAGCCCAGGCGGGGGGACAGATACGCAGTATTTT
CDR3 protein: CASSPGGGTDTQYF

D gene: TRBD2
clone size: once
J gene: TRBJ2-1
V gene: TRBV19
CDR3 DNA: TGTGCCAGTAGGGCGTCGGCTAGCGGGAGCGAGTATGAGCAGTTCTTC
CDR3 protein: CASRASASGSEYEQFF

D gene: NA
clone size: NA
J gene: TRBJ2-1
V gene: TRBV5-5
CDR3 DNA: TGTGCCAGCAGCTTGGTGGTGGCCGCGGGTGAGCAGTTCTTC
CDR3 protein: CASSLVVAAGEQFF

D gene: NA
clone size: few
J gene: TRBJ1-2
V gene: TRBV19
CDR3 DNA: TGTGCCAGTAGTATCCAGGACAGCGTATATGGCTACACCTTC
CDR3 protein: CASSIQDSVYGYTF

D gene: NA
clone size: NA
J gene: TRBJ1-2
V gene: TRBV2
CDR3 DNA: TGTGCCAGCAGTTCTCAGGTTCTCTATGGCTACACCTTC
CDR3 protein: CASSSQVLYGYTF

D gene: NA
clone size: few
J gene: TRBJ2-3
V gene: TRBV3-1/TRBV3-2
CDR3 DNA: TGTGCCAGCAGCCCCCCCGGCAGGTCAGATACGCAGTATTTT
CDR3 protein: CASSPPGRSDTQYF

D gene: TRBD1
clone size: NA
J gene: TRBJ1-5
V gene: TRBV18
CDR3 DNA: TGTGCCAGCTCACCGACAGGGGTGGGCAATCAGCCCCAGCATTTT
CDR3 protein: CASSPTGVGNQPQHF

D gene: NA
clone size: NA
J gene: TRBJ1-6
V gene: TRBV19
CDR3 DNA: TGTGCCAGTAGTATCGTCGGGACAAGGAATAATTCACCCCTCCACTTT
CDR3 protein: CASSIVGTRNNSPLHF

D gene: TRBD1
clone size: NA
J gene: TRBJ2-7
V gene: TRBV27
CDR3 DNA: TGTGCCAGCAGTTGGAACAGGGGGCTCTACGAGCAGTACTTC
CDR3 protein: CASSWNRGLYEQYF

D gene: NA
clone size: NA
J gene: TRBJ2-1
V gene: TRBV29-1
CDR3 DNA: TGCAGCGTTGATCTAGCCTACAATGAGCAGTTCTTC
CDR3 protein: CSVDLAYNEQFF

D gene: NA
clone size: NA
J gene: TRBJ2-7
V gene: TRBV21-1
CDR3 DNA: TGTGCCAGCAGAAGGGCTAGCGGGAGTAAGTACGAGCAGTACTTC
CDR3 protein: CASRRASGSKYEQYF

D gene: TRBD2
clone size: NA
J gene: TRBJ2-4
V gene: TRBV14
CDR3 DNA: TGTGCCAGCAGCCAAGAGTTTGGGGGGGGAGCCAAAAACATTCAGTACTTC
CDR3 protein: CASSQEFGGGAKNIQYF

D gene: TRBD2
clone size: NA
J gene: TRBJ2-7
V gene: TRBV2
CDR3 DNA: TGTGCCAGCAGCCCCGGGACTAGCGGCTACGAGCAGTACTTC
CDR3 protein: CASSPGTSGYEQYF

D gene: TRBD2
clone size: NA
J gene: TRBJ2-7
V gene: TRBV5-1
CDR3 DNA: TGCGCCAGCTCCATCAGCGGGAGGGGCTCCTACGAGCAGTACTTC
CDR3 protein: CASSISGRGSYEQYF

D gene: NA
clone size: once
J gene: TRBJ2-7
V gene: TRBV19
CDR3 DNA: TGTGCCAGTAGTAGGGACACCTTATCCTACGAGCAGTACTTC
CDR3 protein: CASSRDTLSYEQYF

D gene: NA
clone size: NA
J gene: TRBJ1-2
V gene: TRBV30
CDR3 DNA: TGTGCCTGGGCCAGGGCTCCCTCATATGGCTACACCTTC
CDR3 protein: CAWARAPSYGYTF

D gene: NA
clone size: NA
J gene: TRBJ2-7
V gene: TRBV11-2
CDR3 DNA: TGTGCCAGCAGCTTAGTAACTGGTCCCTCCTACGAGCAGTACTTC
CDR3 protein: CASSLVTGPSYEQYF